Listed here are 8 T cell receptor beta chains from one sample, sequenced in a study of blood T cell repertoires in COVID-19 (dated by TCRdb to 2020 to 2022). Library generation was performed with the immunoSEQ multiplex PCR assay. TCRdb re-hosts the immuneACCESS table, in-frame sequences only. Its copies lack some clones; in the studies checked, an unresolved V gene accounts for under half of them, and the cause for the rest is not known. Present in this sample are around 170,000 clones, around four fifths of which were seen just once. Together, the top ten hold under 15% of the sample. The source material was peripheral blood. The receptors come from a man in his 70s who had recovered from COVID-19.

The chain couples TRBV28 to TRBJ1-2; 8 bases are a match to TRBD1. The germline V gene has CDR1 MDHEN and CDR2 SYDVKM. The CDR3 loop spans 12 amino acids. V was clipped by 6 bases and J by 5 bases; unmatched bases: 2. CDR3 coding DNA: TGTGCCAGCAGACGGACAGGGTATGGCTACACCTTC. The encoded protein is CASRRTGYGYTF.

The rearrangement uses TRBV18 and TRBJ2-2; TRBD1 aligns across 7 bases. Germline CDR1 is KGHSH and CDR2 is LQKENI. V shed 5 bases and J 0 bases; nucleotides not matched to a gene: 6. This CDR3 comprises 16 residues. The CDR3: CASSFTGTANTGELFF. CDR3 bases: TGTGCCAGCTCATTCACCGGGACAGCGAACACCGGGGAGCTGTTTTTT. The whole variable domain, remainder taken from reference TRBV18 and TRBJ2-2, is NAGVMQNPRHLVRRRGQEARLRCSPMKGHSHVYWYRQLPEEGLKFMVYLQKENIIDESGMPKERFSAEFPKEGPSILRIQQVVRGDSAAYFCASSFTGTANTGELFFGEGSRLTVL.

This sequence joins TRBV20-1 and TRBJ2-7; a possible D gene is TRBD2 (6 bases). V was cut by 3 bases and J by 3 bases, with 12 bases left in between. Germline V CDR1 and CDR2: DFQATT, SNEGSKA (reference sequence). The CDR3 runs to 13 residues. The CDR3 reads CSASNPEGYEQYF. CDR3 in DNA: TGCAGTGCTAGTAATCCGGAGGGCTACGAGCAGTACTTC.

The rearrangement uses TRBV7-9 and TRBJ2-1, with D possibly TRBD2 on 5 matching bases. This CDR3 contains 13 residues. Trimming left V 5 bases short and J 8 bases short, with 13 bases between. Germline CDR1 is SEHNR and CDR2 is FQNEAQ (reference sequence). CDR3 coding DNA: TGTGCCAGCAGCCGAGAGGAGGTGGATGAGCAGTTCTTC. It codes for CASSREEVDEQFF.

This clone appeared once. The gene calls are TRBV24-1 and TRBJ2-3; possible D gene TRBD2, 6 bases. V was clipped by 9 bases and J by 6 bases, with 9 bases between them. The CDR3 contains 11 residues. Per the germline V gene, CDR1 is KGHDR and CDR2 is SFDVKD. The CDR3 bases are TGTGCCACCGGGAGCGGGGATACGCAGTATTTT. Residues: CATGSGDTQYF.

This rearrangement joins TRBV13 to TRBJ2-7; D might be TRBD2 (5 bases). V lost 8 bases and J 3 bases, leaving 20 bases between the germline ends. This CDR3 has 15 amino acids. Germline CDR1 reads PRHDT; CDR2 reads FYEKMQ (reference sequence). CDR3 DNA sequence: TGTGCCAGCGCCTCCGCCGGACTGGCATACTACGAGCAGTACTTC. It specifies CASASAGLAYYEQYF.

V gene TRBV2 combines with J gene TRBJ2-7, with a weak D call TRBD2 (6 bases). The CDR3 totals 11 residues. The germline gives CDR1 SNHLY, CDR2 FYNNEI. V shed 6 bases and J shed 6 bases, with 9 bases lying between them. The CDR3 here is CASSPGGEQYF. The CDR3 DNA reads TGTGCCAGCAGCCCCGGGGGCGAGCAGTACTTC.

V gene TRBV6-1 combines with J gene TRBJ1-2; D possibly corresponds to TRBD1 (5 bases). This CDR3 region has 15 residues. Trimming stripped 1 base from V and 4 bases from J, with 13 bases between. Looked up from germline, CDR1 is MNHNS and CDR2 is SASEGT. CDR3 nucleotide sequence: TGTGCCAGCAGTGAAGGGGCAGGGCATGGCTATGGCTACACCTTC. Translated: CASSEGAGHGYGYTF.